The 10 T cell receptor beta chains presented below share a single source sample, sequenced in a study of T cells in tumors after PD-1 blockade. Method: immunoSEQ multiplex PCR; TCRdb's copy keeps in-frame clones and lacks some. Of some 60,000 clones in the sample, roughly 78% were seen once. The sample was PBMCs, taken before anti-PD-1 treatment. The receptors come from a human donor with basal cell carcinoma.

The chain links TRBV7-8 to TRBJ1-4; D is unresolved. The V gene's germline CDR1 is SGHVS and CDR2 FQNEAQ. This CDR3 has 12 amino acids. Deletions cut 3 bases from V and 8 bases from J, with 7 bases between. The CDR3 DNA reads TGTGCCAGCAGCTTGGGTCGGGAAAAACTGTTTTTT. Translated, it gives CASSLGREKLFF.

This clone showed up just a few times. CDR3 in amino acids: CASSSSRQGREQYF. CDR3 sequence (DNA): TGTGCCAGCAGCTCGTCGCGACAGGGGCGGGAGCAGTACTTC. The chain uses TRBV5-6 and TRBJ2-7, with 8 bases identical to TRBD1. The CDR3 length is 14 residues. Trimming took 3 bases from V and 7 from J; bases not matched to a gene: 9. CDR1 and CDR2 from the germline V gene are SGHDT and YYEEEE.

The chain joins TRBV10-1 to TRBJ2-2; D call uncertain. The ends were cut back, 4 bases at V and 2 bases at J, with 14 bases in the middle. The germline gives CDR1 WNHNN, CDR2 SYGVQD (reference sequence). The CDR3 length is 16 residues. CDR3 DNA sequence: TGCGCCAGCAGTGCTCAGGCACAGACAAACACCGGGGAGCTGTTTTTT. Translating it yields CASSAQAQTNTGELFF.

The J gene is TRBJ2-5, the V gene TRBV30; 7 bases fit TRBD2. This CDR3 has 11 amino acids. Germline values: CDR1 GTSNPN, CDR2 SVGIG (reference sequence). Trimming at V came to 5 bases and at J to 12 bases, leaving 9 bases not matched to a gene. The chain's CDR3 is CAWGGVGREYF. The CDR3 nucleotides are TGTGCCTGGGGAGGTGTGGGGAGGGAGTACTTC. The full variable domain, its missing parts supplied by reference TRBV30 and TRBJ2-5, is SQTIHQWPATLVQPVGSPLSLECTVEGTSNPNLYWYRQAAGRGLQLLFYSVGIGQISSEVPQNLSASRPQDRQFILSSKKLLLSDSGFYLCAWGGVGREYFGPGTRLLVL.

This sequence joins TRBV18 and TRBJ2-2; D gene ambiguous. Germline V gene sequence: CDR1 KGHSH, CDR2 LQKENI. V was pared by 2 bases and J by 8 bases, with 3 bases between. The CDR3 has 11 residues. In DNA, the CDR3 is TGTGCCAGCTCACCAATGGGGGAGCTGTTTTTT. Translation: CASSPMGELFF.

The rearrangement uses TRBV2 and TRBJ2-5, with TRBD1 matching 7 bases. The J segment lost 4 bases and the V segment lost 8 bases, leaving 13 bases of the junction unmatched. This CDR3 has 15 residues. The germline gives CDR1 SNHLY, CDR2 FYNNEI. Here the CDR3 reads CASQEVRGKPETQYF. The CDR3 bases are TGTGCCAGCCAGGAAGTCAGGGGGAAACCAGAGACCCAGTACTTC.

The rearrangement links TRBV10-3 to TRBJ2-7; D is unclear. V was trimmed by 2 bases and J by 5 bases, leaving 13 bases between them. Germline loops: CDR1 ENHRY, CDR2 SYGVKD. The CDR3 is 14 residues long. Written as DNA, the CDR3 is TGTGCCATCAGTGAGCAACCCCCACCGGACGAGCAGTACTTC. Protein product: CAISEQPPPDEQYF.

This rearrangement joins TRBV15 to TRBJ2-7, with a possible D match to TRBD2 (6 bases). The length of the CDR3 is 16 residues. V gave up 5 bases and J gave up 3 bases, with 20 bases separating them. Per germline, CDR1 LNHNV and CDR2 YYDKDF (reference sequence). The CDR3 sequence is CATSGSQGGRVYEQYF. The CDR3 coding sequence is TGTGCCACCAGCGGAAGTCAGGGAGGCAGGGTCTACGAGCAGTACTTC.

V gene TRBV5-1 combines with J gene TRBJ2-7, with 8 nucleotides matching TRBD2. V gave up 4 bases and J gave up 2 bases; unmatched junction bases: 5. The CDR3 is 14 residues long. Germline CDR1 is SGHRS and CDR2 is YFSETQ. CDR3 coding DNA: TGCGCCAGCAGCCGGGAGGGGGGGCCCTACGAGCAGTACTTC. It codes for CASSREGGPYEQYF.

The V call is TRBV18, the J call TRBJ2-5; TRBD1 is a possible D gene (5 bases). The V gene's germline CDR1 is KGHSH and CDR2 LQKENI. Trimming took 0 bases from V and 3 from J, leaving 8 bases between them. The CDR3 runs 14 residues. The CDR3 nucleotides read TGTGCCAGCTCACCACCGGGGCGTGAAGAGACCCAGTACTTC. Its protein is CASSPPGREETQYF.